This T cell receptor (beta chain) was recovered during a study of beta chain features in type 1 diabetes. About the research overall: Healthy donors resembled patients in age, gender and cell yields.

A note on this clone: Its cognate antigen is unknown.

Trimming took off 3 bases at V and 2 bases at J, with 7 bases between the two ends. The CDR3 has 12 amino acids. Germline assignment: CDR1 GTSNPN and CDR2 SVGIG (reference sequence). Overall study findings and caveats: TCRB repertoires of naive, central memory and Treg cells appeared more similar among patients than among healthy donors. Type 1 diabetes patients had fewer VDJ junction insertions and more deletions. Type 1 diabetes patients had moderately but significantly shorter TCRB CDR3s in all four CD4+ subsets. Sequencing from cDNA could over-represent high-TCR-expressing cells.

Investigators reverse transcribed all isolated RNA, so they sequenced expressed TCRB transcripts. Profiling relied on immunoSEQ multiplex PCR, and the TCRdb table lists in-frame clones only, not all of them. This sample has 150,000 to 200,000 clones, with 50% to 70% found just once. Sample: naive CD4+ T cells from blood. The receptor was isolated from a man aged 30-40 years with type 1 diabetes. This sequence joins TRBV30 and TRBJ1-2; D is ambiguous. CDR3 DNA: TGTGCCTGGAGGATAGGGAACTATGGCTACACCTTC. Translation gives CAWRIGNYGYTF.